The 26 T cell receptor beta chains below come from one sample, sequenced in a study of control samples from healthy donors and cancer patients. Produced via immunoSEQ multiplex PCR; TCRdb's table is partial and in-frame only. This sample yields 90,000 to 150,000 clones, of which approximately 88% are seen a single time; around 3.5% belongs to the top ten. The source material was blood. The receptor source for this set is a man in his forties in good health.

The V gene is TRBV5-5, the J gene TRBJ2-3, with D perhaps assigned TRBD1 or TRBD2 (5 bases each). Looked up from germline, CDR1 is SGHKS and CDR2 is YYEKEE (reference sequence). V was trimmed by 5 bases and J by 0 bases, leaving 10 bases between them. This CDR3 has 14 amino acids. The CDR3 loop is CASRGDPSTDTQYF. Here the CDR3 DNA reads TGTGCCAGCAGGGGGGACCCTAGCACAGATACGCAGTATTTT.

The genes are TRBV19 and TRBJ1-1; D is possibly TRBD1 (6 bases). Trimming shortened V by 3 bases and J by 2 bases, and 13 bases separated the two germline ends. The CDR3 consists of 15 residues. Looked up from germline, CDR1 is LNHDA and CDR2 is SQIVND (reference sequence). The CDR3 DNA is TGTGCCAGTAGTATCTCATCCGGGACAAACACTGAAGCTTTCTTT. As protein: CASSISSGTNTEAFF. The full variable domain, completed using reference TRBV19 and TRBJ1-1, is DGGITQSPKYLFRKEGQNVTLSCEQNLNHDAMYWYRQDPGQGLRLIYYSQIVNDFQKGDIAEGYSVSREKKESFPLTVTSAQKNPTAFYLCASSISSGTNTEAFFGQGTRLTVV.

V and J are TRBV13 and TRBJ1-4; the D gene is possibly TRBD1 (6 bases). This CDR3 is built from 15 residues. The V and J ends lost 5 bases and 3 bases respectively, with 13 bases between them. Germline loops: CDR1 PRHDT, CDR2 FYEKMQ (reference sequence). For the CDR3, the DNA is TGTGCCAGCAGCGCGGGACATACGGCTAATGAAAAACTGTTTTTT. Translation: CASSAGHTANEKLFF.

J is TRBJ1-2 and V is TRBV19; TRBD1 matches 7 bases. The CDR3 totals 14 residues. With 3 bases clipped from V and 7 bases from J, the junction kept 8 bases outside the gene matches. Germline lookup yields CDR1 LNHDA and CDR2 SQIVND (reference sequence). The CDR3: CASSIYDRASGYTF. The CDR3 DNA reads TGTGCCAGTAGTATTTACGACAGGGCCAGTGGCTACACCTTC.

In this sample, this clone turned up once. The chain carries TRBV6-5 and TRBJ1-1, with TRBD1 as a possible D gene (5 bases). Germline V gene data show CDR1 as MNHEY and CDR2 as SVGAGI. The CDR3 loop spans 13 amino acids. Trimming took off 3 bases at V and 1 base at J, with 6 bases between the two ends. CDR3 protein: CASSYDRNTEAFF. The CDR3 DNA sequence: TGTGCCAGCAGTTATGACAGGAACACTGAAGCTTTCTTT.

V and J are TRBV5-6 and TRBJ2-1; TRBD1 matches 10 bases. The trim removed 5 bases at V and 3 bases at J, leaving 8 bases unmatched. The CDR3 runs 16 residues. Germline loops: CDR1 SGHDT, CDR2 YYEEEE. CDR3 in DNA: TGTGCCAGCAGTTGGGACAGGGGCAAATTCTACAATGAGCAGTTCTTC. This sequence encodes CASSWDRGKFYNEQFF.

The chain recombines TRBV7-3 with TRBJ1-3; D remains unclear. This CDR3 has 14 amino acids. The V end was cut by 2 bases, the J end by 0 bases, with 5 bases between. Germline lookup yields CDR1 SGHTA and CDR2 FQGTGA. CDR3 coding DNA: TGTGCCAGCAGCTTAGGCAGCTCTGGAAACACCATATATTTT. Translated, it gives CASSLGSSGNTIYF.

The chain combines TRBV10-1 with TRBJ1-1; D might be TRBD1 (5 bases). This CDR3 is built from 14 residues. Trimming took 0 bases from V and 3 from J, leaving 8 bases between them. Per germline, CDR1 WNHNN and CDR2 SYGVQD (reference sequence). The CDR3 sequence is CASSESRQYTEAFF. CDR3 nucleotide sequence: TGCGCCAGCAGTGAGTCTAGACAGTACACTGAAGCTTTCTTT.

V gene TRBV20-1 combines with J gene TRBJ1-5; no clear D gene. CDR3 length: 14 residues. The V gene's germline CDR1 is DFQATT and CDR2 SNEGSKA (reference sequence). V lost 3 bases to trimming and J lost 6 bases, with 15 bases between them. CDR3 nucleotides: TGCAGTGCTAGTCCCCCCCGAGGAGGTCAGCCCCAGCATTTT. Encoded protein: CSASPPRGGQPQHF.

The chain uses TRBV7-9 and TRBJ1-2, with D perhaps matching TRBD1 (5 bases). Trimming left V 4 bases short and J 5 bases short, with 8 bases between. CDR3 length: 12 amino acids. Germline V lookup: CDR1 SEHNR, CDR2 FQNEAQ (reference sequence). Here the CDR3 DNA reads TGTGCCAGCAGCTCGGGGGATTATGGCTACACCTTC. Its translation is CASSSGDYGYTF.

The V call is TRBV12-3 or TRBV12-4, the J call TRBJ1-2; no firm D call. The CDR3 sequence is 13 residues long. Trimming took 3 bases from V and 2 from J, leaving 7 bases between them. The CDR3 protein is CASSLTGNYGYTF. CDR3 bases: TGTGCCAGCAGTTTGACCGGGAACTATGGCTACACCTTC.

The V call is TRBV7-9, the J call TRBJ1-6, with 7 bases identical to TRBD1. Trimming removed 1 base from V and 8 bases from J; junction bases left unmatched: 5. CDR3 length equals 15 residues. Germline V gene data show CDR1 as SEHNR and CDR2 as FQNEAQ (reference sequence). The CDR3 DNA reads TGTGCCAGCAGCTTAGTTGGGACAGCCGATTCACCCCTCCACTTT. Translated: CASSLVGTADSPLHF.

The chain couples TRBV5-1 to TRBJ1-4, with 9 bases fitting TRBD1. This CDR3 has 15 amino acids. CDR1 SGHRS and CDR2 YFSETQ come from the germline V gene. V was clipped by 4 bases and J by 4 bases; unmatched bases: 5. The CDR3 nucleotides are TGCGCCAGCAGCACAACAGGGGGCGTTAATGAAAAACTGTTTTTT. Translation gives CASSTTGGVNEKLFF.

V gene TRBV19 combines with J gene TRBJ2-1, with 9 bases aligning to TRBD2. CDR1 is LNHDA, CDR2 SQIVND, per germline (reference sequence). The CDR3 covers 16 residues. V was clipped by 5 bases and J by 7 bases; unmatched bases: 12. The CDR3 loop is CASSSVAGALVNEQFF. CDR3 in DNA: TGTGCCAGTAGTTCCGTAGCGGGGGCCCTTGTAAATGAGCAGTTCTTC.

The chain has TRBV14 and TRBJ1-2; the D gene is possibly TRBD1 (6 bases). The CDR3 is made up of 16 amino acids. Germline V CDR1 and CDR2: SGHDN, FVKESK. V dropped 8 bases and J dropped 0 bases, with 19 bases sitting between them. CDR3 coding DNA: TGTGCCAGCGGTCGATCCGGGACATCTACTAACTATGGCTACACCTTC. As protein: CASGRSGTSTNYGYTF.

This clone came up a few times. CDR3 bases: TGCAGCGTTGATCAAGGGGACACTGAAGCTTTCTTT. Protein sequence: CSVDQGDTEAFF. The genes are TRBV29-1 and TRBJ1-1, with a weak D call TRBD1 (5 bases). V was pared by 3 bases and J by 3 bases, with 8 bases between. The CDR3 has 12 residues. From germline, CDR1 is SQVTM and CDR2 ANQGSEA.

The chain recombines TRBV18 with TRBJ1-2, with unresolved D. V dropped 4 bases and J dropped 1 base, with 4 bases sitting between them. Germline lookup yields CDR1 KGHSH and CDR2 LQKENI. CDR3 size: 12 residues. The CDR3 here is CASSHNNYGYTF. CDR3 DNA: TGTGCCAGCTCACACAATAACTATGGCTACACCTTC.

The J gene is TRBJ2-5, the V gene TRBV5-8, with D hard to call. The V gene lost 2 bases and the J gene lost 1 base, with 9 bases spanning the gap. The CDR3 is made up of 14 amino acids. Germline V gene sequence: CDR1 SGHTS, CDR2 YDEGEE. CDR3 residues: CASSFAGPQETQYF. CDR3 sequence (DNA): TGTGCCAGCAGCTTCGCAGGACCCCAAGAGACCCAGTACTTC.

The V call is TRBV7-3, the J call TRBJ1-1; D is unclear. This CDR3 region has 14 residues. Germline V gene lookup returns CDR1 SGHTA and CDR2 FQGTGA. With 1 base removed from V and 8 bases from J, the gap between germline ends came to 14 bases. CDR3 bases: TGTGCCAGCAGCTTAAAGGGTGGCAGGCAAGAAGCTTTCTTT. Translated, it gives CASSLKGGRQEAFF.

This chain uses TRBV6-5 with TRBJ1-2; tentative D call: TRBD1 (6 bases). V was pared by 5 bases and J by 8 bases, with 9 bases between. Germline CDR1 reads MNHEY; CDR2 reads SVGAGI. The CDR3 sequence is 11 residues long. CDR3 in amino acids: CASSTGKGYTF. CDR3 in DNA: TGTGCCAGCAGTACAGGGAAGGGCTACACCTTC.

The chain links TRBV7-3 to TRBJ1-2; possibly TRBD1 for D (5 bases). CDR1 SGHTA and CDR2 FQGTGA come from the germline V gene. Trimming took off 5 bases at V and 4 bases at J, with 11 bases between the two ends. The CDR3 contains 13 residues. The CDR3 region is CASSKDGGYGYTF. The CDR3 DNA is TGTGCCAGCAGCAAAGACGGGGGCTATGGCTACACCTTC.

This clone was detected once. J is TRBJ2-7 and V is TRBV28; TRBD1 aligns across 9 bases. The ends lost 1 base at V and 2 bases at J; junction bases unmatched: 6. CDR3 size: 16 residues. The germline V gene has CDR1 MDHEN and CDR2 SYDVKM. The CDR3 coding sequence is TGTGCCAGCAGTTTATTCGGACAGGGGACGACCTACGAGCAGTACTTC. This sequence encodes CASSLFGQGTTYEQYF.

This clone was counted only a few times. The rearrangement uses TRBV7-9 and TRBJ2-7; D remains ambiguous. CDR1 and CDR2 from the germline V gene are SEHNR and FQNEAQ (reference sequence). The CDR3 runs 12 residues. The V gene lost 4 bases and the J gene lost 4 bases, with 8 bases spanning the gap. The CDR3 reads CASSSGRYEQYF. DNA of the CDR3: TGTGCCAGCAGCTCTGGACGGTACGAGCAGTACTTC.

The chain is built from TRBV29-1 and TRBJ1-4, with D perhaps TRBD1 (5 bases). Looked up from germline, CDR1 is SQVTM and CDR2 is ANQGSEA. This CDR3 has 15 amino acids. The ends were cut back, 1 base at V and 5 bases at J, with 14 bases in the middle. CDR3 sequence reads: CSVEVEGRRNEKLFF. Here the CDR3 DNA reads TGCAGCGTTGAAGTCGAGGGACGGAGGAATGAAAAACTGTTTTTT.

Worth noting for this clone: Other DNA sequences from this sample encode an identical CDR3 as well. The chain joins TRBV12-5 to TRBJ2-5; 9 bases are a match to TRBD2. The CDR3 runs 15 residues. Germline-derived CDR1 and CDR2 are LGHNT and FRNRAP. V gave up 1 base and J gave up 1 base; unmatched junction bases: 1. The DNA of the CDR3 is TGTGCTAGTGGTTTGGGACTAGCGGCCCAAGAGACCCAGTACTTC. Its translation is CASGLGLAAQETQYF. The full variable domain, completed using reference TRBV12-5 and TRBJ2-5, is DARVTQTPRHKVTEMGQEVTMRCQPILGHNTVFWYRQTMMQGLELLAYFRNRAPLDDSGMPKDRFSAEMPDATLATLKIQPSEPRDSAVYFCASGLGLAAQETQYFGPGTRLLVL.

The genes are TRBV12-5 and TRBJ1-3; TRBD1 agrees at 9 bases. Germline CDR1 reads LGHNT; CDR2 reads FRNRAP. The V gene end was trimmed by 5 bases and the J gene end by 4 bases; junction bases not matched to a gene: 9. The CDR3 covers 16 residues. The CDR3 DNA reads as TGTGCTAGTGGTCGGGACAGGGTTACTGAGGGAAACACCATATATTTT. Encoded protein: CASGRDRVTEGNTIYF.